These 21 T cell receptor beta chains were all obtained from the same sample, sequenced in a study of shared T cell receptors in the human thymus. Measured with immunoSEQ multiplex PCR; TCRdb has only the in-frame clones, and not every one. The sample consists of some 760,000 clones, roughly 85% of them appearing once. These data were also reused for a study on human thymus T cells.

The sequenced sample consisted of thymocytes. The source is a girl under two years old with a congenital heart defect.

This sequence joins TRBV10-3 and TRBJ2-5; possibly TRBD1 for D (6 bases). The CDR3 contains 17 residues. V lost 5 bases, J lost 5 bases, and 24 bases lay in between. Germline V gene sequence: CDR1 ENHRY, CDR2 SYGVKD. The DNA of the CDR3 is TGTGCCATCAGTAACAGGACGAGAGTACAGGGTACTGAGACCCAGTACTTC. Amino acids: CAISNRTRVQGTETQYF.

The chain uses TRBV2 and TRBJ2-3, with 8 bases matching TRBD2. CDR1 is SNHLY and CDR2 is FYNNEI in the germline V gene. The junction had 3 bases not matched to a gene; V was cut back by 4 bases and J by 3 bases. CDR3 length: 14 amino acids. CDR3 nucleotides: TGTGCCAGCAGTGGGGAGCGGGGGACAGATACGCAGTATTTT. This gives the protein CASSGERGTDTQYF.

The V gene is TRBV6-6, the J gene TRBJ2-7; 7 bases align to TRBD2. Germline CDR1 MNHNY, CDR2 SVGAGI (reference sequence). CDR3 length: 14 amino acids. Trimming cost V 5 bases and J 3 bases; bases outside gene matches: 7. This CDR3 reads CASSLSGTIYEQYF. The CDR3 bases are TGTGCCAGCAGTCTATCCGGGACTATCTACGAGCAGTACTTC.

This clone was found a few times. The chain recombines TRBV20-1 with TRBJ2-1; unclear D gene. V lost 6 bases and J 9 bases, leaving 9 bases between the germline ends. Germline V lookup: CDR1 DFQATT, CDR2 SNEGSKA (reference sequence). The CDR3 has 10 residues. As DNA, the CDR3 is TGCAGTGCCCTCCTCCCTGAGCAGTTCTTC. Amino acids: CSALLPEQFF.

This clone was observed a few times. J is TRBJ2-2 and V is TRBV28, with 15 bases that match TRBD2. The V and J ends lost 3 bases and 1 base, in that order; junction bases with no gene match: 6. Germline CDR1 MDHEN, CDR2 SYDVKM. This CDR3 is 19 amino acids long. CDR3 DNA: TGTGCCAGCAGTTTGTGGGGACTAGCGGGGGGCGAGAACACCGGGGAGCTGTTTTTT. The encoded protein is CASSLWGLAGGENTGELFF.

This clone was detected only a few times. The rearrangement joins TRBV6-5 to TRBJ1-5; 7 bases agree with TRBD1. The CDR3 has 13 residues. With 7 bases clipped from V and 6 bases from J, the junction kept 6 bases outside the gene matches. The germline V gene has CDR1 MNHEY and CDR2 SVGAGI. The CDR3 DNA reads as TGTGCCAGCACGAAGGGGGCCGGTCAGCCCCAGCATTTT. Its protein product is CASTKGAGQPQHF.

The V call is TRBV15, the J call TRBJ2-1; D gene ambiguous. Germline CDR1 is LNHNV and CDR2 is YYDKDF (reference sequence). The CDR3 is made up of 12 amino acids. V was trimmed by 3 bases and J by 6 bases, leaving 6 bases between them. The DNA for the CDR3 is TGTGCCACCAGCAGGAGTGTCAATGAGCAGTTCTTC. Its protein product is CATSRSVNEQFF.

V gene TRBV4-3 combines with J gene TRBJ2-1, with 7 nucleotides matching TRBD1. The CDR3 has 13 residues. Per the germline V gene, CDR1 is LGHNA and CDR2 is YSLEER. Germline trimming cut 4 bases from V and 5 bases from J; bases unmatched to any gene: 2. DNA of the CDR3: TGCGCCAGCAGCCTCGGACAGGACAATGAGCAGTTCTTC. Its protein product is CASSLGQDNEQFF.

This clone was counted a single time. V usage is TRBV7-2 and J usage is TRBJ2-3; D might be TRBD1 (6 bases). The CDR3 is 14 amino acids. V was shortened by 7 bases and J by 0 bases, with 11 bases between the two germline ends. Looked up from germline, CDR1 is SGHTA and CDR2 is FQGNSA. The CDR3 DNA sequence: TGTGCCAGCACTCAGGGGAACAGCACAGATACGCAGTATTTT. Translated, it gives CASTQGNSTDTQYF.

The chain is built from TRBV14 and TRBJ1-1; TRBD1 might be the D (6 bases). Between the trimmed V and J ends, which lost 2 bases and 2 bases, there was a span of 15 bases. The V gene's germline CDR1 is SGHDN and CDR2 FVKESK. This CDR3 is 16 amino acids long. CDR3 bases: TGTGCCAGCAGCCAAATAGTGACAGGACGAAACACTGAAGCTTTCTTT. As protein: CASSQIVTGRNTEAFF.

The chain employs TRBV28 and TRBJ2-7; D is possibly TRBD2 (5 bases). This CDR3 has 15 amino acids. Germline V CDR1 and CDR2: MDHEN, SYDVKM. The V end was cut by 8 bases, the J end by 0 bases, with 17 bases between. CDR3 sequence reads: CASGNTTGCSYEQYF. For the CDR3, the DNA is TGTGCCAGCGGGAATACGACGGGATGCTCCTACGAGCAGTACTTC.

The chain is built from TRBV11-2 and TRBJ2-7; TRBD2 matches at 11 bases. V lost 5 bases, J lost 2 bases, and 8 bases stayed unmatched. The CDR3 consists of 16 residues. Germline loops: CDR1 SGHAT, CDR2 FQNNGV. CDR3 protein: CASSTVAGGGPYEQYF. Written as DNA, the CDR3 is TGTGCCAGCAGCACCGTAGCGGGGGGGGGACCCTACGAGCAGTACTTC.

DNA of the CDR3: TGTGCCAGCAGTGAATGGTGGGGGGGGCAAGAGACCCAGTACTTC. Residues: CASSEWWGGQETQYF. This sequence joins TRBV25-1 and TRBJ2-5; 7 positions match TRBD2. After removal of 1 base from V and 2 bases from J, the junction contained 4 bases not matched to a gene. CDR1 and CDR2 (germline): MGHDK, SYGVNS. CDR3 size: 15 residues. The full variable domain, in which reference TRBV25-1 and TRBJ2-5 provide the parts outside the CDR3, is EADIYQTPRYLVIGTGKKITLECSQTMGHDKMYWYQQDPGMELHLIHYSYGVNSTEKGDLSSESTVSRIRTEHFPLTLESARPSHTSQYLCASSEWWGGQETQYFGPGTRLLVL.

This chain joins TRBV7-8 and TRBJ2-3; 9 bases map to TRBD2. CDR1 is SGHVS, CDR2 FQNEAQ, per germline. The CDR3 is made up of 18 amino acids. Germline trimming cut 1 base from V and 3 bases from J; bases unmatched to any gene: 11. The CDR3: CASSLGGGGAVMTDTQYF. The CDR3 region has the DNA TGTGCCAGCAGCTTAGGTGGCGGGGGGGCCGTGATGACAGATACGCAGTATTTT.

This rearrangement joins TRBV19 to TRBJ1-4; the match to TRBD1 covers 7 bases. J gave up 5 bases and V 8 bases, and 8 bases lay outside the gene matches. This CDR3 is 14 amino acids long. Germline loops: CDR1 LNHDA, CDR2 SQIVND (reference sequence). The CDR3 reads CASGYRDRNEKLFF. The CDR3 DNA reads as TGTGCCAGTGGATACCGGGACAGAAATGAAAAACTGTTTTTT.

The table lists this clone with a count of one. J is TRBJ2-3 and V is TRBV7-6; 8 bases align to TRBD2. The length of the CDR3 is 18 residues. V gave up 1 base and J gave up 2 bases; unmatched junction bases: 11. The germline CDR1 and CDR2 sequences are SGHVS and FNYEAQ. CDR3 sequence reads: CASSLGEAGAKYTDTQYF. The DNA for the CDR3 is TGTGCCAGCAGCTTAGGGGAAGCGGGGGCGAAATACACAGATACGCAGTATTTT.

The chain joins TRBV7-2 to TRBJ1-1, with unresolved D. This CDR3 is 13 amino acids long. V lost 1 base and J 9 bases, leaving 12 bases between the germline ends. Germline V lookup: CDR1 SGHTA, CDR2 FQGNSA. CDR3 region: CASSLGAWSKAFF. As DNA, the CDR3 is TGTGCCAGCAGCTTAGGGGCATGGTCTAAAGCTTTCTTT. The full variable domain, in which reference TRBV7-2 and TRBJ1-1 provide the parts outside the CDR3, is GAGVSQSPSNKVTEKGKDVELRCDPISGHTALYWYRQSLGQGLEFLIYFQGNSAPDKSGLPSDRFSAERTGGSVSTLTIQRTQQEDSAVYLCASSLGAWSKAFFGQGTRLTVV.

The rearrangement uses TRBV10-2 and TRBJ1-5, with unresolved D. The CDR3 is 16 amino acids. The germline CDR1 and CDR2 sequences are WSHSY and SAAADI. Trimming cost V 2 bases and J 9 bases, with 20 bases left between them. CDR3 in amino acids: CASSEDLLVEAGPQHF. CDR3 bases: TGCGCCAGCAGTGAGGATCTATTGGTAGAGGCCGGGCCCCAGCATTTT.

The rearrangement uses TRBV5-4 and TRBJ2-3; 12 bases fit TRBD2. The germline V gene encodes CDR1 SGHNT and CDR2 YYREEE (reference sequence). The CDR3 has 18 amino acids. Unmatched junction bases numbered 11, after V lost 4 bases and J lost 2 bases. Here the CDR3 DNA reads TGTGCCAGCAGCGCACTGCTAGCGGGGGGGCGGGTCACAGATACGCAGTATTTT. Translating gives CASSALLAGGRVTDTQYF.

This chain connects TRBV7-2 to TRBJ2-3; the D gene is possibly TRBD1 (6 bases). CDR3 size: 17 residues. From germline, CDR1 is SGHTA and CDR2 FQGNSA. The V gene lost 7 bases and the J gene lost 2 bases, with 22 bases spanning the gap. The CDR3 spells CASISRWQGNLTDTQYF. The DNA for the CDR3 is TGTGCCAGCATCTCCAGGTGGCAGGGGAACCTCACAGATACGCAGTATTTT.

This sequence joins TRBV9 and TRBJ2-5; tentatively, D is TRBD2 (6 bases). The CDR3 spans 15 residues. Trimming removed 4 bases from V and 5 bases from J, with 18 bases in between. The germline CDR1 and CDR2 sequences are SGDLS and YYNGEE. The chain's CDR3 is CASSRWGEGSETQYF. CDR3 nucleotides: TGTGCCAGCAGCCGATGGGGGGAAGGTTCGGAGACCCAGTACTTC.